The 23 T cell receptor beta chains listed next were all sequenced from one sample in a study of cytomegalovirus exposure and HLA in healthy donors. PCR involved 60 Vbeta and 13 Jbeta primers. Clones were sequenced by immunoSEQ multiplex PCR, and TCRdb holds only the in-frame ones, with some missing. The sample lists about 140,000 clones, 70% to 85% seen once, with around 3.7% in the top ten. Sequenced sample: PBMCs. These receptors were taken from a male donor in good health and CMV-seronegative.

The genes are TRBV2 and TRBJ2-2; the match to TRBD1 covers 7 bases. V dropped 6 bases and J dropped 4; count of bases not matched to a gene: 8. The V gene's germline CDR1 is SNHLY and CDR2 FYNNEI. The CDR3 runs 15 residues. The CDR3 bases are TGTGCCAGCAGCGCCCTCCCAGGGGGCACCGGGGAGCTGTTTTTT. Translating gives CASSALPGGTGELFF.

The rearrangement links TRBV5-6 to TRBJ2-5; TRBD1 matches at 8 bases. CDR3 length: 16 residues. J lost 5 bases, V lost 4 bases, and 13 bases had no gene match. The germline V gene encodes CDR1 SGHDT and CDR2 YYEEEE. The CDR3 loop is CASSEDRATLMETQYF. The CDR3 coding sequence is TGTGCCAGCAGCGAGGACAGGGCCACATTAATGGAGACCCAGTACTTC.

The rearrangement joins TRBV9 to TRBJ2-1, with 10 bases fitting TRBD1. V trimming: 0 bases; J trimming: 8 bases; junction bases outside the gene matches: 5. The CDR3 has 15 amino acids. The V gene's germline CDR1 is SGDLS and CDR2 YYNGEE. The CDR3 protein is CASSVGQGASDEQFF. Written as DNA, the CDR3 is TGTGCCAGCAGCGTAGGACAGGGGGCAAGCGATGAGCAGTTCTTC.

The rearrangement uses TRBV15 and TRBJ2-7; D is perhaps TRBD1 (5 bases). This CDR3 is built from 14 residues. V shed 8 bases and J shed 5 bases, with 19 bases lying between them. Germline assignment: CDR1 LNHNV and CDR2 YYDKDF (reference sequence). CDR3 residues: CATPPLARGNEQYF. CDR3 bases: TGTGCCACCCCCCCCCTCGCTAGGGGTAACGAGCAGTACTTC.

V and J are TRBV6-1 and TRBJ1-5, with 8 bases aligning to TRBD1. Per the germline V gene, CDR1 is MNHNS and CDR2 is SASEGT. The V and J ends lost 4 bases and 6 bases, in that order; junction bases with no gene match: 17. There are 18 residues in the CDR3. This CDR3 reads CASSAHRTGIEVSQPQHF. The CDR3 bases are TGTGCCAGCAGTGCACACCGGACAGGGATTGAGGTTTCTCAGCCCCAGCATTTT.

The chain links TRBV28 to TRBJ2-1, with D maybe TRBD2 (5 bases). CDR3 length: 14 residues. Between the trimmed V and J ends, which lost 4 bases and 0 bases, there was a span of 7 bases. The germline V gene encodes CDR1 MDHEN and CDR2 SYDVKM. Here the CDR3 DNA reads TGTGCCAGCAGTTCCGGGGTCTCCTACAATGAGCAGTTCTTC. It codes for CASSSGVSYNEQFF.

The gene calls are TRBV10-3 and TRBJ2-1; possibly TRBD2 for D (7 bases). CDR1 and CDR2 from the germline V gene are ENHRY and SYGVKD. V dropped 6 bases and J dropped 4 bases, with 19 bases sitting between them. This CDR3 is built from 16 residues. The CDR3 loop reads CAIRGLGGASYNEQFF. The CDR3 DNA reads as TGTGCCATCAGAGGGTTGGGGGGGGCCAGTTACAATGAGCAGTTCTTC.

The chain combines TRBV6-5 with TRBJ2-1, with 10 bases aligning to TRBD1. Germline CDR1 MNHEY, CDR2 SVGAGI. V was clipped by 6 bases and J by 7 bases; unmatched bases: 6. This CDR3 has 14 amino acids. CDR3 amino acids: CASRRDRGQNEQFF. The CDR3 DNA sequence: TGTGCCAGCAGGCGCGACAGGGGGCAAAATGAGCAGTTCTTC.

The chain employs TRBV29-1 and TRBJ1-5; TRBD1 is a possible D gene (6 bases). The CDR3 extends over 13 amino acids. Germline CDR1 and CDR2: SQVTM and ANQGSEA. The V gene lost 4 bases and the J gene lost 6 bases, with 13 bases spanning the gap. This CDR3 reads CSVGQGSTQPQHF. The CDR3 DNA follows: TGCAGCGTTGGGCAGGGGTCAACTCAGCCCCAGCATTTT.

The V gene is TRBV4-2, the J gene TRBJ1-5; 7 positions match TRBD1. V was clipped by 1 base and J by 0 bases; unmatched bases: 3. CDR1 is LGHNA and CDR2 is YNFKEQ in the germline V gene. The CDR3 is made up of 16 amino acids. The CDR3 sequence: CASSQVTGLSNQPQHF. The CDR3, as DNA: TGTGCCAGCAGCCAAGTGACAGGGCTTAGCAATCAGCCCCAGCATTTT.

This clone was found once. The chain is built from TRBV5-1 and TRBJ2-7; D perhaps matches TRBD1 (6 bases). This CDR3 spans 17 amino acids. Trimming left V 0 bases short and J 3 bases short, with 19 bases between. CDR1 is SGHRS, CDR2 YFSETQ, per germline. Here the CDR3 DNA reads TGCGCCAGCAGCTTGGCGATGGACAGTCGGGGATTCTACGAGCAGTACTTC. The encoded protein is CASSLAMDSRGFYEQYF.

This clone was counted only a few times. The rearrangement uses TRBV4-3 and TRBJ2-7; maybe TRBD1 (6 bases). Germline CDR1 LGHNA, CDR2 YSLEER. The CDR3 covers 15 residues. Trimming took 0 bases from V and 3 from J, leaving 12 bases between them. The CDR3 DNA reads TGCGCCAGCAGCCAAGAAGGGGGTATGGACTACGAGCAGTACTTC. This sequence encodes CASSQEGGMDYEQYF.

The J gene is TRBJ2-7, the V gene TRBV19; perhaps TRBD1 as D (5 bases). V lost 6 bases to trimming and J lost 0 bases, with 9 bases between them. The CDR3 runs 13 residues. Germline V gene lookup returns CDR1 LNHDA and CDR2 SQIVND (reference sequence). The DNA of the CDR3 is TGTGCCAGTAGGCCCAGGGCCTCCTACGAGCAGTACTTC. Encoded protein: CASRPRASYEQYF.

The genes are TRBV9 and TRBJ2-5, with D possibly being TRBD1 (5 bases). The CDR3 has 16 residues. The V gene lost 0 bases and the J gene lost 5 bases, with 17 bases spanning the gap. Per germline, CDR1 SGDLS and CDR2 YYNGEE. The CDR3 sequence is CASSVGLGAGAETQYF. The DNA for the CDR3 is TGTGCCAGCAGCGTAGGGCTAGGGGCTGGAGCGGAGACCCAGTACTTC.

This clone was seen only once. This rearrangement joins TRBV28 to TRBJ1-3; 7 bases align to TRBD1. CDR1 is MDHEN, CDR2 SYDVKM, per germline. The CDR3 contains 13 residues. V shed 10 bases, J shed 6 bases, and the junction held 9 bases outside the gene matches. CDR3 nucleotide sequence: TGTGCCACCAGAACAGGGGCTCTAAACACCATATATTTT. Residues: CATRTGALNTIYF.

This clone has a single count. The rearrangement joins TRBV28 to TRBJ1-2; no reliable D call. The germline V and J ends were trimmed by 4 bases and 3 bases, with 6 bases remaining between them. The CDR3 is 12 residues long. Germline CDR1 reads MDHEN; CDR2 reads SYDVKM. The CDR3, as DNA: TGTGCCAGCAGTTATCCTGACTATGGCTACACCTTC. Translation: CASSYPDYGYTF.

V usage is TRBV28 and J usage is TRBJ2-5; D not certain. Germline values: CDR1 MDHEN, CDR2 SYDVKM. With 3 bases removed from V and 2 bases from J, the gap between germline ends came to 7 bases. CDR3 length: 13 residues. The CDR3 DNA sequence: TGTGCCAGCAGTTTGGGCAGTCAAGAGACCCAGTACTTC. As protein: CASSLGSQETQYF.

The chain has TRBV7-9 and TRBJ2-1, with D perhaps TRBD2 (5 bases). The CDR3 is 12 residues long. The ends were cut back, 6 bases at V and 5 bases at J, with 8 bases in the middle. The germline gives CDR1 SEHNR, CDR2 FQNEAQ (reference sequence). This chain's CDR3 is CASRDGNNEQFF. The CDR3 nucleotides read TGTGCCAGCAGGGACGGGAACAATGAGCAGTTCTTC. Using reference TRBV7-9 and TRBJ2-1 for the parts outside the CDR3, the full variable domain is DTGVSQNPRHKITKRGQNVTFRCDPISEHNRLYWYRQTLGQGPEFLTYFQNEAQLEKSRLLSDRFSAERPKGSFSTLEIQRTEQGDSAMYLCASRDGNNEQFFGPGTRLTVL.

The gene calls are TRBV5-6 and TRBJ1-1; 8 bases map to TRBD1. The CDR3 loop spans 16 amino acids. V lost 1 base to trimming and J lost 5 bases; unmatched junction nucleotides: 10. Germline assignment: CDR1 SGHDT and CDR2 YYEEEE. The CDR3, as DNA: TGTGCCAGCAGCTTGCTGGGCAGGGGGCGCGAAACTGAAGCTTTCTTT. This gives the protein CASSLLGRGRETEAFF.

This chain connects TRBV7-9 to TRBJ1-1; D perhaps matches TRBD1 (6 bases). Between the trimmed V and J ends, which lost 6 bases and 6 bases, there was a span of 14 bases. The CDR3 has 13 amino acids. Per germline, CDR1 SEHNR and CDR2 FQNEAQ (reference sequence). In DNA form, the CDR3 reads TGTGCCAGCAGGGAAATGACAGGAGCTGAAGCTTTCTTT. Translation: CASREMTGAEAFF. The complete variable domain, with remaining parts taken from reference TRBV7-9 and TRBJ1-1, reads DTGVSQNPRHKITKRGQNVTFRCDPISEHNRLYWYRQTLGQGPEFLTYFQNEAQLEKSRLLSDRFSAERPKGSFSTLEIQRTEQGDSAMYLCASREMTGAEAFFGQGTRLTVV.

This chain uses TRBV4-3 with TRBJ2-7; D is unresolved. The V end was cut by 1 base, the J end by 3 bases, with 7 bases between. CDR3 length: 13 amino acids. Germline V gene sequence: CDR1 LGHNA, CDR2 YSLEER. The CDR3 protein is CASSQGYSYEQYF. In DNA form, the CDR3 reads TGCGCCAGCAGCCAAGGATACAGCTACGAGCAGTACTTC.

This chain connects TRBV5-1 to TRBJ1-6, with 8 bases lining up with TRBD1. The CDR3 contains 19 residues. CDR1 and CDR2 from the germline V gene are SGHRS and YFSETQ. V lost 3 bases and J lost 0; bases outside the gene matches: 11. CDR3 protein: CASSWNPDRGRSYNSPLHF. The CDR3 nucleotides read TGCGCCAGCAGCTGGAACCCTGACAGGGGACGCTCCTATAATTCACCCCTCCACTTT. Complete variable domain (other parts from reference TRBV5-1 and TRBJ1-6): KAGVTQTPRYLIKTRGQQVTLSCSPISGHRSVSWYQQTPGQGLQFLFEYFSETQRNKGNFPGRFSGRQFSNSRSEMNVSTLELGDSALYLCASSWNPDRGRSYNSPLHFGNGTRLTVT.

The CDR3 reads CASSLGDRGYTEAFF. Here the CDR3 DNA reads TGTGCCAGCAGCTTGGGAGACAGGGGATACACTGAAGCTTTCTTT. The chain combines TRBV7-8 with TRBJ1-1; 8 positions match TRBD1. V was pared by 3 bases and J by 3 bases, with 6 bases of the junction left unmatched. Germline lookup yields CDR1 SGHVS and CDR2 FQNEAQ. There are 15 residues in the CDR3.